One sample yielded the 24 T cell receptor beta chains listed below, sequenced in a study of cytomegalovirus exposure and HLA in healthy donors. 60 Vbeta and 13 Jbeta primers were used in PCR. The repertoire was sequenced with immunoSEQ multiplex PCR; TCRdb's copy has only in-frame clones and lacks some. Of over 150,000 clones detected, approximately 80% appear once; the ten largest clones hold approximately 1.2%. The sample was PBMCs. These receptors all come from a boy aged 2 to 10 in good health and CMV-seronegative.

This chain joins TRBV9 and TRBJ1-6; D might be TRBD1 (5 bases). Germline lookup yields CDR1 SGDLS and CDR2 YYNGEE. V was shortened by 3 bases and J by 7 bases, with 11 bases between the two germline ends. CDR3 size: 14 residues. CDR3: CASSEGNMNSPLHF. The CDR3 DNA reads TGTGCCAGCAGCGAGGGGAATATGAATTCACCCCTCCACTTT.

The chain joins TRBV28 to TRBJ2-5; 9 positions match TRBD2. Germline loops: CDR1 MDHEN, CDR2 SYDVKM. Germline trimming cut 3 bases from V and 2 bases from J; bases unmatched to any gene: 7. The CDR3 extends over 16 amino acids. For the CDR3, the DNA is TGTGCCAGCAGTTTCGCGACTAGCGGAGGGCAAGAGACCCAGTACTTC. This translates into CASSFATSGGQETQYF. The whole variable domain, filled in from reference TRBV28 and TRBJ2-5, reads DVKVTQSSRYLVKRTGEKVFLECVQDMDHENMFWYRQDPGLGLRLIYFSYDVKMKEKGDIPEGYSVSREKKERFSLILESASTNQTSMYLCASSFATSGGQETQYFGPGTRLLVL.

The chain uses TRBV5-1 and TRBJ2-5, with D tentatively TRBD2 (7 bases). CDR3 length equals 14 residues. V was cut by 0 bases and J by 4 bases, with 10 bases left in between. In germline, CDR1 is SGHRS, CDR2 YFSETQ. The CDR3 DNA reads as TGCGCCAGCAGCTTGGCGGGGGGCCCAGAGACCCAGTACTTC. Encoded protein: CASSLAGGPETQYF.

The chain couples TRBV5-6 to TRBJ1-6; D is unclear. CDR3 length: 14 amino acids. Germline lookup yields CDR1 SGHDT and CDR2 YYEEEE. V shed 4 bases and J shed 7 bases, with 12 bases lying between them. CDR3: CASSEWSGNSPLHF. The CDR3 DNA is TGTGCCAGCAGCGAATGGAGCGGAAATTCACCCCTCCACTTT.

This clone was seen a few times. The chain couples TRBV5-6 to TRBJ1-1, with 9 positions matching TRBD1. This CDR3 spans 14 amino acids. V was clipped by 4 bases and J by 4 bases; unmatched bases: 5. The germline gives CDR1 SGHDT, CDR2 YYEEEE. The DNA for the CDR3 is TGTGCCAGCAGCAGACAGGGGGAGATCACTGAAGCTTTCTTT. Its protein is CASSRQGEITEAFF.

This sequence joins TRBV5-6 and TRBJ2-1, with TRBD2 matching 7 bases. Germline trimming cut 4 bases from V and 0 bases from J; bases unmatched to any gene: 7. CDR1 SGHDT and CDR2 YYEEEE come from the germline V gene. This CDR3 is 16 amino acids long. Written as DNA, the CDR3 is TGTGCCAGCAGCCTAGAGCGGGATAACTCCTACAATGAGCAGTTCTTC. It codes for CASSLERDNSYNEQFF.

The chain employs TRBV5-6 and TRBJ2-5, with TRBD1 matching 10 bases. Germline trimming cut 4 bases from V and 5 bases from J; bases unmatched to any gene: 11. Per the germline V gene, CDR1 is SGHDT and CDR2 is YYEEEE. The CDR3 runs to 16 residues. This CDR3 is CASSERTGGWLETQYF. The CDR3 bases are TGTGCCAGCAGCGAAAGGACAGGGGGTTGGTTGGAGACCCAGTACTTC.

V usage is TRBV19 and J usage is TRBJ2-2, with unresolved D. Germline values: CDR1 LNHDA, CDR2 SQIVND (reference sequence). Trimming took off 3 bases at V and 7 bases at J, with 6 bases between the two ends. This CDR3 is 12 amino acids long. This CDR3 reads CASSISGGELFF. The DNA of the CDR3 is TGTGCCAGTAGTATTTCCGGCGGGGAGCTGTTTTTT.

Only a few counts were recorded for this clone. J is TRBJ2-1 and V is TRBV4-3, with TRBD1 identical over 8 bases. The CDR3 contains 16 residues. After removal of 0 bases from V and 7 bases from J, the junction contained 8 bases not matched to a gene. The V gene's germline CDR1 is LGHNA and CDR2 YSLEER. CDR3 sequence: CASSQDQGTGGNEQFF. CDR3 DNA: TGCGCCAGCAGCCAAGATCAAGGGACAGGAGGGAATGAGCAGTTCTTC.

The chain couples TRBV5-1 to TRBJ2-7, with 8 bases lining up with TRBD2. Germline V gene sequence: CDR1 SGHRS, CDR2 YFSETQ. The CDR3 has 15 amino acids. After removal of 3 bases from V and 2 bases from J, the junction contained 7 bases not matched to a gene. CDR3 residues: CASSSKAGVAYEQYF. The DNA for the CDR3 is TGCGCCAGCAGCTCAAAAGCGGGGGTGGCCTACGAGCAGTACTTC.

This clone was observed a single time. The chain links TRBV10-3 to TRBJ2-1; 7 nucleotides align to TRBD1. The CDR3 has 14 residues. The germline V gene has CDR1 ENHRY and CDR2 SYGVKD. Trimming at V came to 7 bases and at J to 6 bases, leaving 9 bases not matched to a gene. In nucleotides, the CDR3 is TGTGCCATCAAGGAGGACCCAGGGGGCAATGAGCAGTTCTTC. This gives the protein CAIKEDPGGNEQFF.

This chain links TRBV6-5 with TRBJ2-1, with D perhaps matching TRBD2 (7 bases). Germline-derived CDR1 and CDR2 are MNHEY and SVGAGI. V dropped 2 bases and J dropped 6 bases, with 11 bases sitting between them. The CDR3 covers 14 residues. The CDR3 sequence: CASSYGGAVNEQFF. The CDR3 bases are TGTGCCAGCAGTTACGGGGGGGCCGTCAATGAGCAGTTCTTC.

The rearrangement joins TRBV27 to TRBJ2-3; D is possibly TRBD2 (6 bases). V was shortened by 6 bases and J by 3 bases, with 10 bases between the two germline ends. This CDR3 is 13 amino acids long. Germline CDR1 and CDR2: MNHEY and SMNVEV (reference sequence). Written as DNA, the CDR3 is TGTGCCAGCAGCCGGGGGTGGACAGATACGCAGTATTTT. As protein: CASSRGWTDTQYF.

The chain is built from TRBV12-5 and TRBJ2-1, with TRBD2 matching over 13 bases. The CDR3 runs to 19 residues. Germline CDR1 is LGHNT and CDR2 is FRNRAP. V was pared by 2 bases and J by 7 bases, with 14 bases of the junction left unmatched. DNA for the CDR3: TGTGCTAGTGGTTTGTTACTACTAGCGGGAGGGCCAAATGGTAATGAGCAGTTCTTC. It specifies CASGLLLLAGGPNGNEQFF.

This clone appeared a single time. This sequence joins TRBV2 and TRBJ1-6, with D unclear. This CDR3 has 14 amino acids. Germline V gives CDR1 SNHLY, CDR2 FYNNEI. V gave up 7 bases and J gave up 4 bases, with 11 bases separating them. Written as DNA, the CDR3 is TGTGCCAGCAAATCCAACGGGTATAATTCACCCCTCCACTTT. Its translation: CASKSNGYNSPLHF.

The gene calls are TRBV27 and TRBJ2-3; 7 bases align to TRBD1. This CDR3 comprises 16 residues. With 6 bases clipped from V and 2 bases from J, the junction kept 11 bases outside the gene matches. Germline-derived CDR1 and CDR2 are MNHEY and SMNVEV (reference sequence). For the CDR3, the DNA is TGTGCCAGCAGCAGCATCCGGGACAGCAACACAGATACGCAGTATTTT. Translated, it gives CASSSIRDSNTDTQYF.

The J gene is TRBJ2-7, the V gene TRBV18; TRBD2 matches at 8 bases. With 3 bases clipped from V and 6 bases from J, the junction kept 16 bases outside the gene matches. The CDR3 is 17 amino acids. The germline CDR1 and CDR2 sequences are KGHSH and LQKENI. The DNA for the CDR3 is TGTGCCAGCTCACCGATCTCGGGTAGCGGGAAGTCCGGCGAGCAGTACTTC. This sequence encodes CASSPISGSGKSGEQYF.

The rearrangement joins TRBV4-1 to TRBJ2-5; D ambiguous. Germline V gene sequence: CDR1 MGHRA, CDR2 YSYEKL. The CDR3 extends over 15 amino acids. Deletions cut 0 bases from V and 1 base from J, with 9 bases between. The CDR3 region is CASSQDRQPQETQYF. In DNA form, the CDR3 reads TGCGCCAGCAGCCAAGACAGGCAGCCCCAAGAGACCCAGTACTTC.

The J gene is TRBJ1-5, the V gene TRBV19; 7 nucleotides align to TRBD1. The CDR3 contains 16 residues. Per the germline V gene, CDR1 is LNHDA and CDR2 is SQIVND (reference sequence). V was clipped by 6 bases and J by 1 base; unmatched bases: 9. This CDR3 is CASSQSGRGSNQPQHF. Here the CDR3 DNA reads TGTGCCAGTAGCCAGAGCGGCAGGGGGAGCAATCAGCCCCAGCATTTT. Based on the CDR3 plus reference TRBV19 and TRBJ1-5, the full variable domain is DGGITQSPKYLFRKEGQNVTLSCEQNLNHDAMYWYRQDPGQGLRLIYYSQIVNDFQKGDIAEGYSVSREKKESFPLTVTSAQKNPTAFYLCASSQSGRGSNQPQHFGDGTRLSIL.

CDR3 nucleotides: TGTGCCATCAGCCGGGGACAGGCCTACGAGCAGTACGTC. Protein sequence: CAISRGQAYEQYV. The rearrangement joins TRBV10-3 to TRBJ2-7; 8 positions match TRBD1. The germline CDR1 and CDR2 sequences are ENHRY and SYGVKD. V shed 6 bases, J shed 2 bases, and the junction held 3 bases outside the gene matches. CDR3 size: 13 residues.

This sequence joins TRBV6-4 and TRBJ2-2; D possibly corresponds to TRBD1 (6 bases). V was cut by 0 bases and J by 6 bases, with 11 bases left in between. This CDR3 is 15 amino acids long. From germline, CDR1 is MRHNA and CDR2 SNTAGT. CDR3 in amino acids: CASSDSTGRAGELFF. The CDR3 DNA sequence: TGTGCCAGCAGTGACTCTACAGGGAGAGCCGGGGAGCTGTTTTTT.

The chain combines TRBV5-6 with TRBJ2-7; a possible D gene is TRBD2 (6 bases). Germline V gene lookup returns CDR1 SGHDT and CDR2 YYEEEE. Trimming shortened V by 4 bases and J by 6 bases, and 17 bases separated the two germline ends. The CDR3 has 14 amino acids. The CDR3 protein is CASSPLNRRGEQYV. The CDR3 DNA is TGTGCCAGCAGCCCTCTAAACAGGAGGGGCGAGCAGTACGTC.

The chain employs TRBV5-1 and TRBJ2-3; the D gene is possibly TRBD1 (5 bases). Germline CDR1 and CDR2: SGHRS and YFSETQ. Trimming cost V 2 bases and J 0 bases, with 13 bases left between them. The CDR3 consists of 16 residues. CDR3: CASSFQGTPSTDTQYF. DNA of the CDR3: TGCGCCAGCAGCTTTCAGGGCACCCCTAGCACAGATACGCAGTATTTT.

The CDR3 sequence: CAWSKPDRANYGYTF. For the CDR3, the DNA is TGTGCCTGGAGTAAACCGGACAGGGCTAACTATGGCTACACCTTC. The chain recombines TRBV30 with TRBJ1-2; 8 bases agree with TRBD1. The CDR3 spans 15 residues. Germline V gene sequence: CDR1 GTSNPN, CDR2 SVGIG (reference sequence). Trimming cost V 2 bases and J 0 bases; bases outside gene matches: 5.